Following are 9 T cell receptor beta chains from one sample sequenced in a study of T-cell memory formation after mild COVID-19. TCRdb redid the calling of the 5' RACE reads with MiXCR, one entry per CDR3 protein. This table has around 300,000 distinct CDR3 sequences, 8% to 10% appearing once. The sample consisted of PBMCs or a T cell subset sorted from them (not recorded which). These receptors were taken from a man in his late teens or twenties who had mild COVID-19 (a few samples of this study predate the infection). Cell type and time point are not known.

This clonotype showed up many times. The CDR3 nucleotides read TGTGCCACCAGTGACCGACAGGCCACAGATACGCAGTATTTT. This sequence encodes CATSDRQATDTQYF. V and J are TRBV24-1 and TRBJ2-3, with a weak D call TRBD1 (6 bases). The germline V gene encodes CDR1 KGHDR and CDR2 SFDVKD. This CDR3 has 14 residues. Trimming removed 4 bases from V and 2 bases from J, with 9 bases in between.

This clonotype was recorded a few times. The CDR3 loop is CASSLLTGVDTGELFF. The DNA of the CDR3 is TGCGCCAGCAGCTTGCTCACAGGGGTCGACACCGGGGAGCTGTTTTTT. The rearrangement uses TRBV5-1 and TRBJ2-2, with TRBD1 matching 7 bases. The germline V gene has CDR1 SGHRS and CDR2 YFSETQ. CDR3 length: 16 residues. The V gene end was trimmed by 1 base and the J gene end by 3 bases; junction bases not matched to a gene: 6.

V gene TRBV7-3 combines with J gene TRBJ2-1, with 9 bases identical to TRBD2. This CDR3 spans 13 amino acids. V shed 6 bases, J shed 8 bases, and the junction held 5 bases outside the gene matches. CDR1 and CDR2 (germline): SGHTA, FQGTGA. The CDR3 reads CASRPSGVDEQFF. CDR3 in DNA: TGTGCCAGCAGGCCTAGCGGGGTCGATGAGCAGTTCTTC.

This clonotype was picked up a small number of times. The chain combines TRBV7-2 with TRBJ2-7; TRBD1 matches at 8 bases. This CDR3 region has 14 residues. V lost 1 base and J lost 6; bases outside the gene matches: 5. Germline-derived CDR1 and CDR2 are SGHTA and FQGNSA. The CDR3 protein is CASSLGQGAGEQYV. In DNA form, the CDR3 reads TGTGCCAGCAGCTTAGGGCAGGGGGCAGGCGAGCAGTACGTC.

This clonotype was detected a few times. The CDR3 coding sequence is TGTGCCAGCAGCTTAGAGGCCTATGAGCAGTTCTTC. Its translation is CASSLEAYEQFF. The V and J genes are TRBV7-9 and TRBJ2-1; D is uncertain. This CDR3 has 12 amino acids. Germline V gene data show CDR1 as SEHNR and CDR2 as FQNEAQ (reference sequence). Trimming stripped 1 base from V and 8 bases from J, with 6 bases between. Using reference TRBV7-9 and TRBJ2-1 for the parts outside the CDR3, the full variable domain is DTGVSQNPRHKITKRGQNVTFRCDPISEHNRLYWYRQTLGQGPEFLTYFQNEAQLEKSRLLSDRFSAERPKGSFSTLEIQRTEQGDSAMYLCASSLEAYEQFFGPGTRLTVL.

This clonotype was found a few times. The genes are TRBV20-1 and TRBJ1-2, with D hard to call. This CDR3 comprises 11 residues. Germline V lookup: CDR1 DFQATT, CDR2 SNEGSKA (reference sequence). Trimming took off 4 bases at V and 2 bases at J, with 5 bases between the two ends. This CDR3 is CSANFNYGYTF. The CDR3 DNA sequence: TGCAGTGCTAACTTCAACTATGGCTACACCTTC.

There are a few counts of this clonotype. Here the CDR3 DNA reads TGTGCCAGCAGCGTAGGGGGGACAGGAACCGGGGAGCTGTTTTTT. It encodes CASSVGGTGTGELFF. V and J are TRBV9 and TRBJ2-2, with 8 nucleotides matching TRBD1. Trimming at V came to 0 bases and at J to 5 bases, leaving 3 bases not matched to a gene. The CDR3 sequence is 15 residues long. Germline loops: CDR1 SGDLS, CDR2 YYNGEE.

CDR3 bases: TGTGCCATCGATGGGACAGGGAGCTATGGCTACACCTTC. Amino acids: CAIDGTGSYGYTF. This chain links TRBV10-3 with TRBJ1-2, with 9 bases lining up with TRBD1. V shed 8 bases and J 4 bases; nucleotides not matched to a gene: 5. CDR3 size: 13 residues. Germline CDR1 is ENHRY and CDR2 is SYGVKD.

This clonotype was seen a handful of times. Here the CDR3 reads CASSVFQGRYRGGYTF. Written as DNA, the CDR3 is TGTGCCAGCAGCGTATTTCAGGGAAGGTACCGAGGAGGCTACACCTTC. The rearrangement uses TRBV9 and TRBJ1-2; a possible D gene is TRBD1 (5 bases). Trimming shortened V by 1 base and J by 8 bases, and 21 bases separated the two germline ends. This CDR3 is 16 amino acids long. Germline V lookup: CDR1 SGDLS, CDR2 YYNGEE.